Shown below are 27 T cell receptor beta chains from a single sample sequenced in a study of early T cells in non-severe SARS-CoV-2 infection. In TCRdb, the 5' RACE reads were re-called with MiXCR into one record per CDR3 protein. This sample has 87,000 or so distinct CDR3 sequences, with approximately 14% found just once. Sequencing used whole blood. The receptors shown here come from an adult who was a healthcare worker with PCR-confirmed SARS-CoV-2 infection or an uninfected control (not recorded which).

V is TRBV20-1 and J is TRBJ1-2, with 7 bases aligning to TRBD1. J was trimmed by 5 bases and V by 0 bases; bases with no gene match: 6. There are 14 residues in the CDR3. Germline V CDR1 and CDR2: DFQATT, SNEGSKA (reference sequence). DNA of the CDR3: TGCAGTGCTAGAGATTTAGGGGGCCTATATGGCTACACCTTC. Its protein product is CSARDLGGLYGYTF.

This clonotype was observed a few times. V is TRBV28 and J is TRBJ2-1, with a possible D match to TRBD1 (5 bases). This CDR3 spans 15 amino acids. CDR1 and CDR2 (germline): MDHEN, SYDVKM. Trimming removed 0 bases at V and 3 bases at J, with 9 bases between. The CDR3 sequence is CASSLWQGNYNEQFF. The CDR3 bases are TGTGCCAGCAGTTTATGGCAGGGAAACTACAATGAGCAGTTCTTC.

This clonotype occurred a few times. The junction does not match germline at one end; this may be a read error. The CDR3 DNA follows: TGTGCCAGCAGCCAAGATCGGGTAACTAGCGGCACAGATACGCAGTATTTC. It is translated as CASSQDRVTSGTDTQYF. The chain combines TRBV4-2 with TRBJ2-3, with 8 bases fitting TRBD2. Germline loops: CDR1 LGHNA, CDR2 YNFKEQ. The CDR3 runs 17 residues.

Only a few counts were recorded for this clonotype. The V gene is TRBV5-1, the J gene TRBJ1-1; D uncertain. Germline loops: CDR1 SGHRS, CDR2 YFSETQ. V lost 0 bases, J lost 3 bases, and 6 bases lay in between. There are 13 residues in the CDR3. The chain's CDR3 is CASSLGFDTEAFF. CDR3 nucleotides: TGCGCCAGCAGCTTGGGGTTTGACACTGAAGCTTTCTTT. Together with reference TRBV5-1 and TRBJ1-1, the CDR3 gives the full variable domain: KAGVTQTPRYLIKTRGQQVTLSCSPISGHRSVSWYQQTPGQGLQFLFEYFSETQRNKGNFPGRFSGRQFSNSRSEMNVSTLELGDSALYLCASSLGFDTEAFFGQGTRLTVV.

The chain uses TRBV28 and TRBJ2-3, with TRBD2 matching over 11 bases. With 2 bases clipped from V and 4 bases from J, the junction kept 5 bases outside the gene matches. CDR1 is MDHEN, CDR2 SYDVKM, per germline. This CDR3 is built from 16 residues. For the CDR3, the DNA is TGTGCCAGCAGTTTAATTGCTAGCGGGGGGTCAGATACGCAGTATTTT. Translation: CASSLIASGGSDTQYF.

The chain combines TRBV5-6 with TRBJ2-1, with D unclear. The CDR3 has 13 residues. Germline V gene sequence: CDR1 SGHDT, CDR2 YYEEEE. The V end was cut by 0 bases, the J end by 3 bases, with 4 bases between. Here the CDR3 reads CASSLVNYNEQFF. The CDR3 DNA reads as TGTGCCAGCAGCTTGGTAAACTACAATGAGCAGTTCTTC.

This clonotype appeared a few times. The V and J genes are TRBV11-1 and TRBJ2-5; no clear D. V was shortened by 5 bases and J by 5 bases, with 12 bases between the two germline ends. The CDR3 runs 13 residues. Germline values: CDR1 SGHAT, CDR2 FQDESV (reference sequence). CDR3 residues: CASSLGRLETQYF. The CDR3 DNA follows: TGTGCCAGCAGCCTCGGGCGCTTGGAGACCCAGTACTTC.

This clonotype was observed a few times. The rearrangement uses TRBV3-1 and TRBJ2-5, with 8 bases lining up with TRBD1. The J segment lost 3 bases and the V segment lost 1 base, leaving 4 bases of the junction unmatched. There are 15 residues in the CDR3. Per the germline V gene, CDR1 is LGHDT and CDR2 is YNNKEL (reference sequence). CDR3 loop: CASSQGTGGEETQYF. The CDR3 DNA sequence: TGTGCCAGCAGCCAAGGAACAGGGGGAGAAGAGACCCAGTACTTC.

This clonotype was counted a few times. The chain carries TRBV5-4 and TRBJ1-1, with unresolved D. Germline values: CDR1 SGHNT, CDR2 YYREEE (reference sequence). Trimming stripped 5 bases from V and 0 bases from J, with 11 bases between. The CDR3 spans 14 residues. DNA for the CDR3: TGTGCCAGCAGGGTGGGCGGGATGAACACTGAAGCTTTCTTT. This codes for CASRVGGMNTEAFF.

J is TRBJ1-1 and V is TRBV28; weak D call: TRBD1 (6 bases). V was cut by 5 bases and J by 6 bases, with 19 bases left in between. The length of the CDR3 is 15 residues. Germline V CDR1 and CDR2: MDHEN, SYDVKM. The CDR3 loop is CASSPLNRVSAEAFF. DNA for the CDR3: TGTGCCAGCAGTCCCCTCAACAGGGTGTCGGCTGAAGCTTTCTTT. Using reference TRBV28 and TRBJ1-1 for the parts outside the CDR3, the full variable domain is DVKVTQSSRYLVKRTGEKVFLECVQDMDHENMFWYRQDPGLGLRLIYFSYDVKMKEKGDIPEGYSVSREKKERFSLILESASTNQTSMYLCASSPLNRVSAEAFFGQGTRLTVV.

This clonotype was observed a few times. This sequence joins TRBV28 and TRBJ1-2, with 8 bases lining up with TRBD1. The CDR3 runs 14 residues. Germline CDR1 reads MDHEN; CDR2 reads SYDVKM. V shed 5 bases, J shed 5 bases, and the junction held 7 bases outside the gene matches. The CDR3 protein is CASSIRQGRYGYTF. The CDR3 DNA is TGTGCCAGCAGTATCAGACAGGGGAGGTATGGCTACACCTTC.

For this clonotype: One end of the junction fails to match germline, which may point to a read error. The chain carries TRBV2 and TRBJ2-3; 8 nucleotides line up with TRBD1. CDR1 is SNHLY, CDR2 FYNNEI, per germline. The CDR3 runs 14 residues. CDR3 coding DNA: TGTGCCAGCAGGGAAGGACAGGGCAGAGATACGCAGTATTTT. It yields the protein CASREGQGRDTQYF.

This rearrangement joins TRBV5-1 to TRBJ2-1, with D perhaps TRBD1 (5 bases). Trimming pared 0 bases from V and 5 bases from J, leaving 6 bases between. The CDR3 extends over 13 amino acids. Germline V gene lookup returns CDR1 SGHRS and CDR2 YFSETQ. In nucleotides, the CDR3 is TGCGCCAGCAGCTTGGTGGGGCACAATGAGCAGTTCTTC. It yields the protein CASSLVGHNEQFF.

This clonotype showed up many times. The chain carries TRBV20-1 and TRBJ2-5; TRBD2 agrees at 8 bases. V was clipped by 6 bases and J by 2 bases; unmatched bases: 2. Germline V gene data show CDR1 as DFQATT and CDR2 as SNEGSKA (reference sequence). This CDR3 is built from 12 residues. The CDR3 DNA sequence: TGCAGTGCAGAGCGGGGGCAAGAGACCCAGTACTTC. Its protein is CSAERGQETQYF.

Ten or more counts support this clonotype. V usage is TRBV7-2 and J usage is TRBJ2-7; no reliable D call. V was pared by 1 base and J by 0 bases, with 7 bases between. CDR3 length: 14 residues. CDR1 SGHTA and CDR2 FQGNSA come from the germline V gene. This CDR3 is CASSLEGGSYEQYF. CDR3 in DNA: TGTGCCAGCAGCTTAGAGGGCGGCTCCTACGAGCAGTACTTC.

This clonotype was recorded once. The chain joins TRBV6-1 to TRBJ2-2, with unresolved D. This CDR3 is built from 11 residues. Germline V gene sequence: CDR1 MNHNS, CDR2 SASEGT. The V and J ends lost 6 bases and 6 bases respectively, with 5 bases between them. The CDR3 DNA is TGTGCCAGCAGGGAGCCCGGGGAGCTGTTTTTT. Translating gives CASREPGELFF.

The chain combines TRBV3-1 with TRBJ2-3; maybe TRBD2 (5 bases). V lost 0 bases and J 0 bases, leaving 10 bases between the germline ends. The CDR3 is 16 residues long. CDR1 and CDR2 from the germline V gene are LGHDT and YNNKEL (reference sequence). CDR3: CASSQDAGTSTDTQYF. CDR3 nucleotide sequence: TGTGCCAGCAGCCAAGATGCGGGCACTAGCACAGATACGCAGTATTTT.

This clonotype has ten or more counts. J is TRBJ2-7 and V is TRBV21-1; the listed D gene, TRBD1, was not tested against the DNA. TRBV21-1 is classified as a pseudogene. The CDR3 covers 16 residues. CDR3: CASSELDRGLVYEQYF. For the CDR3, the DNA is TGTGCCAGCAGCGAGCTTGACAGGGGTCTCGTCTACGAGCAGTACTTC.

This clonotype was seen a handful of times. The rearrangement links TRBV24-1 to TRBJ1-1; no clear D gene. Germline CDR1 and CDR2: KGHDR and SFDVKD. CDR3 length equals 12 residues. With 7 bases removed from V and 3 bases from J, the gap between germline ends came to 8 bases. The CDR3 sequence: CATRGSYTEAFF. The CDR3, as DNA: TGTGCCACCAGGGGTTCGTACACTGAAGCTTTCTTT.

This clonotype was recorded a few times. The rearrangement joins TRBV6-2 or TRBV6-3 to TRBJ2-1, with 7 bases that match TRBD2. Germline CDR1 MNHEY, CDR2 SVGEGT. This CDR3 spans 13 amino acids. V was clipped by 5 bases and J by 9 bases; unmatched bases: 7. The CDR3 reads CASSPGGGVEQFF. The CDR3 coding sequence is TGTGCCAGCAGTCCCGGCGGGGGAGTTGAGCAGTTCTTC.

This clonotype has a handful of counts. V and J are TRBV4-2 and TRBJ2-4, with D tentatively TRBD2 (6 bases). The CDR3 has 17 amino acids. Trimming shortened V by 0 bases and J by 0 bases, and 12 bases separated the two germline ends. Per germline, CDR1 LGHNA and CDR2 YNFKEQ. The CDR3 here is CASSQDYGGRAKNIQYF. The CDR3 DNA reads as TGTGCCAGCAGCCAAGATTACGGGGGACGAGCCAAAAACATTCAGTACTTC.

This clonotype has only a few counts. The chain carries TRBV7-6 and TRBJ1-2; 7 nucleotides match TRBD1. Losses at the gene ends were 4 bases for V and 3 bases for J; bases not matched to a gene: 2. Germline lookup yields CDR1 SGHVS and CDR2 FNYEAQ. The CDR3 is 13 amino acids. The CDR3 DNA is TGTGCCAGCAGCTCCGGACAGGACTATGGCTACACCTTC. Protein sequence: CASSSGQDYGYTF.

This clonotype occurred many times. This chain uses TRBV7-6 with TRBJ1-6; no firm D call. Trimming removed 2 bases at V and 4 bases at J, with 15 bases between. Germline CDR1 reads SGHVS; CDR2 reads FNYEAQ. The CDR3 is made up of 17 amino acids. CDR3 nucleotides: TGTGCCAGCAGCTTAATTTCCAGGTCCGCGTATAATTCACCCCTCCACTTT. Translating it yields CASSLISRSAYNSPLHF.

This clonotype appeared many times. V gene TRBV20-1 combines with J gene TRBJ2-7; D unresolved. Trimming left V 7 bases short and J 0 bases short, with 13 bases between. The CDR3 covers 13 residues. Germline V CDR1 and CDR2: DFQATT, SNEGSKA (reference sequence). This CDR3 reads CSVMAVSSYEQYF. CDR3 nucleotides: TGCAGTGTTATGGCGGTTAGCTCCTACGAGCAGTACTTC.

This clonotype was recorded at least ten times. The rearrangement joins TRBV24-1 to TRBJ1-5; no definite D call. CDR3 length equals 15 residues. V shed 4 bases and J shed 3 bases, with 12 bases lying between them. From germline, CDR1 is KGHDR and CDR2 SFDVKD. The CDR3 nucleotides read TGTGCCACCAGTGACCCCCGCGGGCCCAATCAGCCCCAGCATTTT. Translated, it gives CATSDPRGPNQPQHF.

The chain carries TRBV3-1 and TRBJ2-7; D unresolved. Trimming took 1 base from V and 6 from J, leaving 4 bases between them. The germline V gene has CDR1 LGHDT and CDR2 YNNKEL (reference sequence). The CDR3 is 11 residues long. The CDR3 loop reads CASSQGVEQYF. CDR3 in DNA: TGTGCCAGCAGCCAAGGGGTCGAGCAGTACTTC.

The gene calls are TRBV20-1 and TRBJ2-7, with D tentatively TRBD1 or TRBD2 (5 bases each). The germline CDR1 and CDR2 sequences are DFQATT and SNEGSKA (reference sequence). The CDR3 is 15 amino acids. The ends were cut back, 6 bases at V and 6 bases at J, with 24 bases in the middle. CDR3 amino acids: CSASDTGTGPGEQYF. The CDR3 DNA follows: TGCAGTGCAAGTGACACCGGGACCGGTCCAGGCGAGCAGTACTTC.